Sequencing of this TCR beta chain was carried out in a study of monozygotic twins with inflammatory bowel disease. Study outcomes and limitations: Patients received differing immunosuppressive treatments, which may have added variability to their repertoires.

Template-switch reactions added UMIs with a 6-nucleotide sample barcode. From the 5' RACE reads, TCRdb lists one entry per CDR3 protein and no DNA. Its table lists 200,000 to 250,000 distinct CDR3 sequences. Germline V lookup: CDR1 SGHRS, CDR2 YFSETQ. This CDR3 spans 14 amino acids. Notes on this clonotype: No antigen is known for it.

The source material was blood. The sequence derives from a human donor with ulcerative colitis or Crohn's disease, or a healthy co-twin of an affected twin (not recorded which). The chain couples TRBV5-1 to TRBJ1-1. The CDR3: CASSRAQMNTEAFF.